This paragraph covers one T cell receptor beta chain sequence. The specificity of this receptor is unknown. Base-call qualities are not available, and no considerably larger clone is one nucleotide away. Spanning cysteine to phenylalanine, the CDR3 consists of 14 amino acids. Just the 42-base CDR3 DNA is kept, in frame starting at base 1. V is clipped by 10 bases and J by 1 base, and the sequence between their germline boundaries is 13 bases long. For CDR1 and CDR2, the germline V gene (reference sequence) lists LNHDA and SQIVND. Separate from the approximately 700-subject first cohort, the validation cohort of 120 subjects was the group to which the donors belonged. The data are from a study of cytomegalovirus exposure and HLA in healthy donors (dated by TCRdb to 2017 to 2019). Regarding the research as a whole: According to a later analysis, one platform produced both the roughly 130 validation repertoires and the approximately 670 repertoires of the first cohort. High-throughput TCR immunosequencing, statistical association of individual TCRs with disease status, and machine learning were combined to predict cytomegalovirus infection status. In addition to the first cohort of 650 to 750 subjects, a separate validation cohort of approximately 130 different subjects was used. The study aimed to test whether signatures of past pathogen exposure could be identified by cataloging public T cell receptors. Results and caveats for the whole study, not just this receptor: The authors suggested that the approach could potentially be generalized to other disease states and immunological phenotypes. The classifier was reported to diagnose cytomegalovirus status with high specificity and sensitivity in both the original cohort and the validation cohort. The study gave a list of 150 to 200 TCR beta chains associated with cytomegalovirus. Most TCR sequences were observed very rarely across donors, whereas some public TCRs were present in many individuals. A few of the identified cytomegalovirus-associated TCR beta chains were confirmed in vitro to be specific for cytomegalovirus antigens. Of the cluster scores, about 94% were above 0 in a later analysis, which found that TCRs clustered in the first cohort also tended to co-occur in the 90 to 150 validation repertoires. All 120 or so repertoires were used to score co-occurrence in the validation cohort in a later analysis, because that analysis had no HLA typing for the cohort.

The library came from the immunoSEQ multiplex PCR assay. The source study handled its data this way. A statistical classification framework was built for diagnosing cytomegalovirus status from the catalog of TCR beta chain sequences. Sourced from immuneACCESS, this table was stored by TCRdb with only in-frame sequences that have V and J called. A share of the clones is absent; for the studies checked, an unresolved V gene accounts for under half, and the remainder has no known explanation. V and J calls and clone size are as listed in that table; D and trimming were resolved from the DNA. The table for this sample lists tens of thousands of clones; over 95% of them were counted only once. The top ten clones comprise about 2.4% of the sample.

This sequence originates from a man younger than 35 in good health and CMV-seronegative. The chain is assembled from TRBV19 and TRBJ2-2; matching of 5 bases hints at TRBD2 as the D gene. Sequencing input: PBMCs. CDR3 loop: CATYREGNTGELFF. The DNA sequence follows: TGTGCCACCTACCGGGAAGGGAACACCGGGGAGCTGTTTTTT.